The present entry profiles one T cell receptor (beta chain) with its context. It lacks a known antigen. No much larger clonotype is one base removed from it; base qualities were not supplied. The data derive from a study of cytomegalovirus exposure and HLA in healthy donors (dated by TCRdb to about 2017). As for the study more broadly: In an earlier analysis of 587 of the donors, about 260 Gb of sequence data and 120 million or so unique TCR beta sequences from about 179 million T cells were reported. The number of donors typed differed by locus, with about 629-630 for A, B, C, DRB1 and DQB1, roughly 520 for DQA1, approximately 570 for DPA1, and approximately 470 for DPB1. Donor age, sex, ethnicity and CMV serostatus were compiled alongside the repertoire data. In a later analysis, previously published TCR beta repertoires from 666 donors were re-analyzed and high-resolution HLA genotyping was added so that TCR occurrence patterns could be studied. A separate validation cohort of over 95 different subjects was used in addition to the roughly 700-subject first cohort. About 330 gigabases of sequencing data and 70 million to 95 million unique TCR sequences made up an early release that covered around 640 HLA-typed donors. HLA typing included class I and class II loci at four-digit resolution. Across some 400 genotyped donors of the cohort, an average of about 240,000 unique TCR beta nucleotide sequences per donor were sequenced, and roughly 17% of those sequences were non-productive. Rather than drawing on any new phenotypic data, the later analysis identified candidate immune exposures from TCR beta sequences and the way those sequences occurred across donors. To decide whether each TCR beta V gene segment behaved as functional or pseudogenic, an earlier analysis of approximately 590 of the donors relied on high-throughput TCR beta sequencing. To predict cytomegalovirus infection status, the study brought together high-throughput TCR immunosequencing, statistical association of individual TCRs with disease status, and machine learning. Using immunosequencing, the study profiled T cell repertoires from 500 to 800 subjects and related those repertoires to cytomegalovirus serostatus. Of the roughly 410 genotyped donors, 80% to 90% were placed in the genetic ancestry cluster associated with self-reported Caucasian donors. Every repertoire in the discovery cohort had been generated on one and the same sequencing platform. Four to six DR-DQ haplotypes were handled as single units for association and clustering, since linkage in the cohort was strong. Genome-wide SNP genotypes for about 65% of the roughly 670 donors were used in a later genetic analysis, which treated that subset as a discovery cohort. The study aimed to test whether cataloging public T cell receptors could reveal signatures of past pathogen exposure.

CDR1 and CDR2, per the germline V gene (reference sequence), are LNHDA and SQIVND. The cysteine opens and the phenylalanine closes a CDR3 of 13 amino acids. Kept here is only the CDR3 DNA, which spans 39 bases and is read in frame from base 1. V ends up 8 bases short and J 4 bases short, with an unmatched junction base count of 6. The cohort was made up of under 800 healthy bone marrow donors. All cohort members were sampled while nominally healthy, although unrecorded immune exposures were likely present. The donor was CMV seropositive and was included in the group of 300 or so seropositive cohort members. Every donor gave a peripheral blood sample, and the peripheral blood mononuclear cells from that sample were used for TCR beta sequencing. Genomic DNA was extracted from the blood cell samples with the Qiagen DNeasy Blood Extraction Kit. Receptor amplification or capture employed the immunoSEQ multiplex PCR assay. For the multiplex PCR, a mixture combining 60 forward primers for TCR Vbeta segments and 13 reverse primers for TCR Jbeta segments was used. Amplification of the CDR3 region of rearranged TCR beta genes was performed with a multiplex PCR assay on genomic DNA. The Illumina HiSeq System was used to sequence the amplified TCR beta libraries as 87-base-pair reads. The authors processed their data as follows. In a later analysis, some 80 million unique TCR beta chains were counted across the roughly 610 repertoires, and about 10 million of these chains were shared by at least two donors. Raw reads were error-corrected and collapsed into unique sequences with a nearest-neighbor algorithm that merged closely related sequences to remove PCR and sequencing errors. CDR3 sequences were aligned to IMGT reference sequences to assign V, D and J gene segments. For a sequence to be retained, at least a six-nucleotide match to both a V gene segment and a J gene segment was required. Rearrangements were called productive when the CDR3 lacked stop codons and stayed in frame with V and J; all others were non-productive. Following IMGT convention, CDR3 was defined as the stretch from the second conserved V-encoded cysteine up to the conserved J-encoded phenylalanine. The earlier analysis of 500 to 600 of the donors excluded sequences that lacked an unambiguous match to a single V gene segment. An earlier analysis of some 500 of the donors classified V segments as functional when productive rearrangements were above 56.7% and as segregating when the standard deviation between donors was above 5%. A statistical classification framework was developed to diagnose cytomegalovirus status using the catalog of TCR beta chain sequences. In a later analysis, V and J genes were assigned by comparing TCR nucleotide sequences against IMGT/GENE-DB human TR gene sequences. A later analysis assigned CDR3 sequences and most-parsimonious VDJ recombination scenarios with the TCRdist pipeline. In a later analysis, every TCR beta chain was defined by the combination of its CDR3 amino acid sequence and its V-gene family, and reads without a unique V-gene family were dropped. A later analysis removed several hundred highly shared, low-generation-probability nucleotide sequences to deal with suspected cross-contamination and a sequencing artifact. A later analysis calculated a clonal expansion index for each public chain from normalized within-repertoire ranks of inferred template counts. In a later analysis, generation probabilities were computed with a VDJ recombination model fitted to out-of-frame rearrangements, and the resulting probabilities were checked against IGoR. A later analysis scored TCR-TCR, TCR-HLA and TCR-CMV co-occurrence with hypergeometric tests, applying a repertoire-size bias correction to TCR pairs. To estimate false discovery rates, a later analysis permuted the HLA or CMV assignments 20 times. In a later analysis, co-occurring TCRs were grouped using DBSCAN, and TCRdist sequence similarity was added for clustering within HLA-allele-positive subsets. For co-occurrence clustering, repertoires with fewer than 30,000 or more than 120,000 public chains were excluded, along with five repertoires with anomalous nucleotide sharing. TCRdb carries this immuneACCESS record with in-frame sequences only. Its versions omit some clonotypes, under half of them owing to an unresolved V gene in the studies checked, with the rest unexplained. V and J calls and clone size are those listed in that table; D and trimming were worked out from the DNA. The table for this sample lists approximately 93,000 clones; over 60% of them were counted only once. Of the sample, approximately 6.3% falls within the top ten clones.

Study-wide conclusions, independent of this receptor: In a later genetic analysis, a missense DCLRE1C variant was associated with V-gene and J-gene trimming of TCR beta chains, and the association was replicated in an independent cohort. A later analysis found that TCR association rates varied across HLA loci, with DRB1 alleles showing the most associated TCRs and HLA-C alleles the fewest. In a later analysis, HLA-associated TCR beta chains showed more clonal expansion and lower generation probabilities than non-associated chains that were equally common. In a later analysis, most CMV-associated TCR beta chains were found to appear HLA-restricted, with HLA associations seemingly driven largely by CMV exposure. Correlated functional status among segregating V segments might reflect linkage disequilibrium, but an unknown experimental factor could not be ruled out. The study gave a list of 150 to 200 TCR beta chains associated with cytomegalovirus. According to a later analysis, parvovirus B19, influenza, CMV and Epstein-Barr virus appeared linked to several top co-occurrence clusters. A few of the identified cytomegalovirus-associated TCR beta chains were confirmed in vitro to be specific for cytomegalovirus antigens. CMV serostatus was the only immune exposure information available for the cohort. Broadly in line with IMGT annotations, most TCR beta V segments showed up in productive rearrangements about 87% or about 30% of the time in an earlier analysis of around 600 of the donors. Strong co-occurrence of HLA alleles, especially DR and DQ, made assigning TCR associations to individual alleles difficult. At a false discovery rate of 0.05, a later analysis linked around 15,000 TCR beta sequences to specific HLA alleles. Most TCR sequences were observed very rarely across donors, whereas some public TCRs were present in many individuals. HLA typing was unavailable for some donors at each locus, so association tests used only the typed subset. A group of highly shared sequence variants was considered likely to be a technical artifact of the sequencing pipeline. It was suggested by the authors that the approach could potentially be generalized to other disease states and immunological phenotypes. Some IMGT-functional V segments, including TRBV6-2 and TRBV6-3, could not be told apart with the 87-base-pair reads, so those segments were excluded. A further reported finding was that TCR beta sequences accurately predicted the HLA-A and HLA-B alleles for most subjects in the first cohort. Because counts were too low, some 17 rarely observed V segments, including chromosome 9 orphons, were left out of the earlier analysis of 500 to 750 of the donors. Cytomegalovirus status was reported to be diagnosed by the classifier with high specificity and sensitivity in both the original and validation cohorts. In this cohort, only TCR beta chains were sequenced, and detectable features were limited by the absence of alpha or paired-chain data. Roughly uniform sequencing depth across donors was assumed in presence/absence analyses, although this assumption may not hold. Compared with the roughly 700-donor mean, donors in an Asian-associated ancestry cluster had fewer N-insertions in productive TCRs, according to a later genetic analysis.

Here the chain combines TRBV19 and TRBJ2-7; a stretch of 9 junction bases matches TRBD2. Sample: PBMCs. The source of this sequence is a boy younger than 18 in good health and CMV-seropositive. CDR3 loop: CASSSGARYEQYF. At the DNA level, the sequence is TGTGCCAGTTCTAGCGGGGCACGATACGAGCAGTACTTC.